Following are 19 T cell receptor delta chains from one sample sequenced in a study of gamma-delta chains in newborns, infants, children. TCRdb reran clone calling via CATT on the reads. The data hold some 1,300 delta-chain clones, with about 1% observed a single time. Sequencing was performed on blood. These receptors originate from a child in good health.

This clone occurred a few times. The chain joins TRAV29/DV5 to TRDJ1; TRDD3 matches 7 bases. Germline V gene data show CDR1 as NSMFDY and CDR2 as ISSIKDK. The CDR3 spans 15 residues. CDR3 DNA sequence: TGTGCTTTGAGTGCCCCTGGGGGCAGTGGCAACAAGCTCATCTTT. This gives the protein CALSAPGGSGNKLIF.

In its sample, this clone was seen a few times. The chain uses TRDV2 and TRDJ3; weak D call: TRDD3 (5 bases). CDR3 size: 18 residues. Germline V CDR1 and CDR2: GEAIGNYY, EKD. Between the trimmed V and J ends, which lost 1 base and 1 base, there was a span of 13 bases. CDR3 protein: CACDTMGPVSWDTRQMFF. The CDR3 DNA follows: TGTGCCTGTGACACGATGGGGCCTGTATCCTGGGACACCCGACAGATGTTTTTC.

This clone has only a few counts. The protein recorded in TCRdb matches a much larger clone and deviates from this DNA's translation at residue 12, suggesting a read error; the protein here is obtained by translating the DNA. This chain connects TRDV2 to TRDJ1; no firm D call. Germline CDR1 GEAIGNYY, CDR2 EKD. This CDR3 contains 15 residues. CDR3 sequence (DNA): TGTGCCTGTGACATCGTCGGGTTAAAACCCGATAGACTCATCTTT. It yields the protein CACDIVGLKPDRLIF.

A note on this clone: A far larger clone is off by one base, so a read error is likely. This same CDR3 is encoded by further DNA sequences in the sample. This chain connects TRDV2 to TRDJ1; D remains unclear. With 0 bases removed from V and 2 bases from J, the gap between germline ends came to 18 bases. The V gene's germline CDR1 is GEAIGNYY and CDR2 EKD. This CDR3 is 17 amino acids long. This chain's CDR3 is CACDTVTSPGVTDKLIF. For the CDR3, the DNA is TGTGCCTGTGACACCGTTACATCACCCGGTGTGACCGATAAACTCATCTTT.

With respect to this clone: A read error likely explains this, since a far larger clone differs by one base. The chain carries TRDV2 and TRDJ1, with 9 bases matching TRDD3. This CDR3 spans 18 amino acids. Germline CDR1 GEAIGNYY, CDR2 EKD. CDR3 amino acids: CACDPLRTGGPYTDKPIF. The DNA for the CDR3 is TGTGCCTGTGACCCTCTTCGTACTGGGGGACCTTACACCGATAAACCCATCTTT.

This clone was seen a few times. Since a far larger clone is one base different, this is likely a read error. The CDR3 protein is CACDTLSDGRDVYTDKLIF. The CDR3 DNA is TGTGCCTGTGACACTCTCTCGGACGGACGGGATGTATACACCGATAAACTCATCTTT. This chain connects TRDV2 to TRDJ1, with a possible D match to TRDD3 (5 bases). Trimming removed 1 base at V and 0 bases at J, with 23 bases between. The CDR3 contains 19 residues. The germline gives CDR1 GEAIGNYY, CDR2 EKD.

This clone has only a few counts. The chain couples TRDV3 to TRDJ1; 13 bases match TRDD3. V shed 0 bases, J shed 2 bases, and the junction held 9 bases outside the gene matches. Germline V gene sequence: CDR1 TVYSNPD, CDR2 GDNSRS (reference sequence). CDR3 length: 17 residues. The CDR3 DNA sequence: TGTGCCTTTAGCAGTGATACTGGGGGATACGGAACCGATAAACTCATCTTT. Amino acids: CAFSSDTGGYGTDKLIF. Drawing the rest from reference TRDV3 and TRDJ1, the complete variable domain is CDKVTQSSPDQTVASGSEVVLLCTYDTVYSNPDLFWYRIRPDYSFQFVFYGDNSRSEGADFTQGRFSVKHILTQKAFHLVISPVRTEDSATYYCAFSSDTGGYGTDKLIFGKGTRVTVEP.

This clone was counted between two and nine times. A far larger clone is only one base removed, so a read error is likely. The same CDR3 arises from other DNA sequences in this sample as well. Here the CDR3 DNA reads TGTGCCTGTGACACTTGGGAAGTCGATAAACTCATCTTT. It translates to CACDTWEVDKLIF. The genes are TRDV2 and TRDJ1, with D hard to call. The V end was cut by 1 base, the J end by 4 bases, with 9 bases between. The CDR3 spans 13 residues. CDR1 and CDR2 (germline): GEAIGNYY, EKD.

This rearrangement joins TRDV2 to TRDJ1; TRDD3 matches at 8 bases. J was trimmed by 0 bases and V by 0 bases; bases with no gene match: 5. The CDR3 is made up of 16 amino acids. Germline V gene sequence: CDR1 GEAIGNYY, CDR2 EKD. CDR3 coding DNA: TGTGCCTGTGACACCGTGCTACTGGGGGACACCGATAAACTCATCTTT. It codes for CACDTVLLGDTDKLIF.

On this clone itself: A read error is likely here: a far larger clone is one base away. The chain links TRDV2 to TRDJ1; TRDD3 aligns across 8 bases. Unmatched junction bases numbered 25, after V lost 3 bases and J lost 2 bases. CDR1 and CDR2 (germline): GEAIGNYY, EKD. The CDR3 sequence is 21 residues long. CDR3 bases: TGTGCCTGTGACCCTCGGCCTTCCCGTGTACTGGGGGGTAGAGAGACCGATAAACTCATCTTT. Protein: CACDPRPSRVLGGRETDKLIF.

In its sample, this clone was seen a few times. Possible read error: a much larger clone is one base away. This rearrangement joins TRDV2 to TRDJ3; 8 nucleotides align to TRDD3. Germline lookup yields CDR1 GEAIGNYY and CDR2 EKD. The CDR3 consists of 20 residues. CDR3 region: CACEGVTGGPRSWDARQMFF. In nucleotides, the CDR3 is TGTGCCTGTGAAGGGGTTACTGGGGGCCCTCGCTCCTGGGACGCCCGACAGATGTTTTTC.

Comments on this clone: TCRdb lists the protein of a much larger clone for this DNA, which differs at residue 6, so this is likely a read error; the protein given here is translated from the DNA itself. V and J are TRDV2 and TRDJ1; D unclear. The V end lost 0 bases, the J end lost 0 bases, and 7 bases lay between the germline ends. Germline CDR1 reads GEAIGNYY; CDR2 reads EKD. The CDR3 has 14 amino acids. In nucleotides, the CDR3 is TGTGCCTGTGACACCGCCACGTACACCGATAAACTCATCTTT. Encoded protein: CACDTATYTDKLIF.

Note on this clone: This likely stems from a read error, as it lies one base from a far larger clone. Other DNA sequences in the sample encode the same CDR3. The chain combines TRDV2 with TRDJ1; TRDD3 aligns across 11 bases. V lost 0 bases, J lost 0 bases, and 14 bases stayed unmatched. This CDR3 comprises 20 residues. CDR1 and CDR2 (germline): GEAIGNYY, EKD. CDR3 bases: TGTGCCTGTGACACCGTGTCATCTGGGGGATACTTATATAACACCGATAAACTCATCTTT. Amino acids: CACDTVSSGGYLYNTDKLIF.

The table lists this clone with a few counts. One base away lies a much larger clone, so this may be a sequencing read error. This specimen includes other DNA sequences encoding the same CDR3. The chain links TRDV2 to TRDJ1; the D gene is possibly TRDD3 (6 bases). This CDR3 spans 16 amino acids. Germline lookup yields CDR1 GEAIGNYY and CDR2 EKD. Trimming removed 0 bases at V and 5 bases at J, with 18 bases between. The CDR3 here is CACDTVGADLRDKLIF. The CDR3 coding sequence is TGTGCCTGTGACACCGTGGGGGCGGATTTGCGTGATAAACTCATCTTT.

By sample fraction, this clone is medium-sized (0.01 to 0.1%). With a much larger clone just one base away, this may be a read error. Within the sample, other DNA sequences also encode this same CDR3. The V call is TRDV2, the J call TRDJ1; TRDD3 matches 11 bases. The germline V gene encodes CDR1 GEAIGNYY and CDR2 EKD. CDR3 length: 17 residues. Trimming took 4 bases from V and 11 from J; bases not matched to a gene: 20. CDR3 nucleotide sequence: TGTGCCTGTGAACCAATCTTCGGGCTGGGGGATACAGGGGAGCTCATCTTT. Amino acids: CACEPIFGLGDTGELIF.

Remarks on this clone: A read error likely explains this, since a far larger clone differs by one base. This chain links TRDV2 with TRDJ1; TRDD3 matches 11 bases. The CDR3 is made up of 21 amino acids. The V gene's germline CDR1 is GEAIGNYY and CDR2 EKD. CDR3: CSCDPRPSRVLGDRETDKLIF. The CDR3 DNA sequence: TGTTCCTGTGACCCTCGGCCTTCCCGTGTACTGGGGGATAGAGAGACCGATAAACTCATCTTT.

This clone is labeled as medium-sized (0.01 to 0.1%). This may stem from a read error, because a much larger clone lies one nucleotide away. The sample contains more than one DNA sequence encoding this CDR3. This sequence joins TRDV2 and TRDJ1; tentatively, D is TRDD3 (6 bases). The germline gives CDR1 GEAIGNYY, CDR2 EKD. Trimming stripped 1 base from V and 0 bases from J, with 23 bases between. There are 19 residues in the CDR3. For the CDR3, the DNA is TGTGCCTGTGACACTCTCTCGGACGGACGGGATATCTACACCGATAAACTCATCTTT. The encoded protein is CACDTLSDGRDIYTDKLIF.

This clone was counted a few times. TCRdb lists the protein of a much larger clone for this DNA, which differs at residue 6, so this is likely a read error; the protein given here is translated from the DNA itself. The chain is built from TRDV2 and TRDJ1; the match to TRDD3 covers 10 bases. Per the germline V gene, CDR1 is GEAIGNYY and CDR2 is EKD. The V gene end was trimmed by 1 base and the J gene end by 0 bases; junction bases not matched to a gene: 13. The CDR3 has 19 amino acids. The DNA for the CDR3 is TGTGCCTGTGACACTTTCCCTACCCTGGGGGATATATACACCGATAAACTCATCTTT. Amino acid sequence: CACDTFPTLGDIYTDKLIF.

Worth noting for this clone: The junction differs from germline at one of its ends, possibly a read error. The V and J genes are TRDV2 and TRDJ1; 12 bases map to TRDD3. The germline V gene encodes CDR1 GEAIGNYY and CDR2 EKD. The CDR3 is made up of 14 amino acids. The CDR3 nucleotides read TGTGCCTGTGACATACTGGGGGATACCGGTAAACTCATCTTT. This codes for CACDILGDTGKLIF.